The sequence of this T cell receptor beta chain was determined in a study of early T cells in non-severe SARS-CoV-2 infection. Looking at the study overall: Unpaired chains resulted from sequencing bulk RNA of unsorted whole blood.

This clonotype was observed a few times. Its target is unknown. The CDR3 contains 14 residues. Germline CDR1 reads SGHRS; CDR2 reads YFSETQ. With 5 bases removed from V and 1 base from J, the gap between germline ends came to 11 bases. The study's findings and limits: CD4 and private specificities were missed by VDJdb matching, which favored anti-spike CD8 responses.

Unique molecular identifiers (one per individual cDNA molecule) were attached. In TCRdb, the 5' RACE reads were re-called with MiXCR into one record per CDR3 protein. Among tens of thousands of distinct CDR3 sequences, 12% were seen once, and the ten largest hold roughly 3.2%. Sequencing was done on a sample of whole blood. The rearrangement uses TRBV5-1 and TRBJ2-3; D gene unclear. The clonotype was recovered from an adult who was a healthcare worker with PCR-confirmed SARS-CoV-2 infection or an uninfected control (not recorded which). In DNA form, the CDR3 reads TGCGCCAGCAGAGAAGTCTTCGGCACAGATACGCAGTATTTT. Translating gives CASREVFGTDTQYF. The complete variable domain, with remaining parts taken from reference TRBV5-1 and TRBJ2-3, reads KAGVTQTPRYLIKTRGQQVTLSCSPISGHRSVSWYQQTPGQGLQFLFEYFSETQRNKGNFPGRFSGRQFSNSRSEMNVSTLELGDSALYLCASREVFGTDTQYFGPGTRLTVL.